Described below is a single T cell receptor beta chain sequence and its context. Its antigen remains unidentified. Sequenced by immunoSEQ multiplex PCR; TCRdb stores in-frame clones only, minus some. The repertoire includes about 72,000 clones, more than 75% of them detected once, and around 24% sits in the top ten. Germline V gene lookup returns CDR1 SGHAT and CDR2 FQNNGV. This CDR3 comprises 14 residues. V lost 3 bases and J 5 bases, leaving 10 bases between the germline ends. The sample originates from a study of T cell responses to AZD1222 COVID-19 vaccine. Findings of the study overall: Regions left unmutated in variants are reportedly the target of nearly half of spike-specific TCRs.

The clonotype was recovered from an adult in good health. The V gene is TRBV11-2, the J gene TRBJ1-4; the D is unclear. The sample here was peripheral blood, taken on day 0 of AZD1222 vaccination. This chain's CDR3 is CASSLTDQNEKLFF. CDR3 bases: TGTGCCAGCAGCTTGACGGACCAAAATGAAAAACTGTTTTTT.